This TCR beta chain was captured by sequencing in a study of identical twins. Overall study results and limits: Abundant beta clonotypes from cord blood bore fewer insertions; memory repertoires lacked this pattern. Part of the zero-insertion signal could reflect confounding by invariant MAIT and iNKT cells.

The authors used template switching to add a universal primer site and gave cDNA unique molecular identifiers. TCRdb passed the 5' RACE reads through MiXCR, listing each CDR3 protein once. Here the sample spans about 500,000 distinct CDR3 sequences, approximately 15% being singletons. This clonotype was observed a few times. Its antigen is undetermined. V trimming: 7 bases; J trimming: 2 bases; junction bases outside the gene matches: 6. The CDR3 contains 15 residues. CDR1 SGHVS and CDR2 FNYEAQ come from the germline V gene. These data also formed part of another study, on yellow fever vaccine responses in identical twins.

The TCR was taken from a young woman in good health. The V call is TRBV7-6, the J call TRBJ2-3, with 10 bases lining up with TRBD1. Material for sequencing was CD4+ T cells sorted from blood. The CDR3 coding sequence is TGTGCCAGCACAATTGGGACAGGGGACACAGATACGCAGTATTTT. Encoded protein: CASTIGTGDTDTQYF. Complete variable domain (other parts from reference TRBV7-6 and TRBJ2-3): GAGVSQSPRYKVTKRGQDVALRCDPISGHVSLYWYRQALGQGPEFLTYFNYEAQQDKSGLPNDRFSAERPEGSISTLTIQRTEQRDSAMYRCASTIGTGDTDTQYFGPGTRLTVL.